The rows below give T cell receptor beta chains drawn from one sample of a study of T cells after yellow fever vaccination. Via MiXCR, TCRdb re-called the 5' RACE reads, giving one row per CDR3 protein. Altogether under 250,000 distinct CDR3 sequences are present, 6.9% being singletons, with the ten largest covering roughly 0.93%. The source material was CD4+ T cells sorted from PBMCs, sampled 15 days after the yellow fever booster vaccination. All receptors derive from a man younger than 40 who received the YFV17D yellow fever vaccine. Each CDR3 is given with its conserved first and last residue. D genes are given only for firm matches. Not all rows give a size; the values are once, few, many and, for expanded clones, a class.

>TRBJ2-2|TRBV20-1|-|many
TGCAGTGCTAGGGGGGGCATACTCACCGGGGAGCTGTTTTTT
CSARGGILTGELFF
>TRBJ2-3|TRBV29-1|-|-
TGCAGCGTGGGGGGCGCTAGCACAGATACGCAGTATTTT
CSVGGASTDTQYF
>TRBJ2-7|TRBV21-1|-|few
TGTGCCAGCAGCAGGGACGGACCACCCTACGAGCAGTACTTC
CASSRDGPPYEQYF
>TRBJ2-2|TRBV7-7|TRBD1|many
TGTGCTAGCAGCCGGGACAGGGGTTCCGGGGAGCTGTTTTTT
CASSRDRGSGELFF
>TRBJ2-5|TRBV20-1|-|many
TGCAGTGCTAGAGAGCCTTCTAGTGGAAAGACCCAGTACTTC
CSAREPSSGKTQYF
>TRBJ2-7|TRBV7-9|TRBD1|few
TGTGCCAGCAGGGAGACAGGGGGCGACTACGAGCAGTACTTC
CASRETGGDYEQYF
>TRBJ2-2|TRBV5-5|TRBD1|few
TGTGCCAGCAGCCAGACAGGGGTCACCGGGGAGCTGTTTTTT
CASSQTGVTGELFF
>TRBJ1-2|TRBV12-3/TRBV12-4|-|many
TGTGCCAGCAGTTCAAAAATAAACAGAAAATCTAACTATGGCTACACCTTC
CASSSKINRKSNYGYTF
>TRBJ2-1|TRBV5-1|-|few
TGCGCCAGCAGCTTGGACGGCCCTGAGCAGTTCTTC
CASSLDGPEQFF
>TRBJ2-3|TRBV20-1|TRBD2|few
TGCAGTGCTGTATCCTCGCGGGGGATCATCACAGATACGCAGTATTTT
CSAVSSRGIITDTQYF
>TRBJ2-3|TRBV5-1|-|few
TGCGCCAGCACAGCCCCGGAGGGGGGGTACAGCCACACAGATACGCAGTATTTT
CASTAPEGGYSHTDTQYF
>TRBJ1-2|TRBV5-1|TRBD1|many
TGCGCCAGCGGACAGGGGAACTATGGCTACACCTTC
CASGQGNYGYTF
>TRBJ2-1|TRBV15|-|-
TGTGCCACCAGCAGAGAACAGGGTCCCTACAATGAGCAGTTCTTC
CATSREQGPYNEQFF
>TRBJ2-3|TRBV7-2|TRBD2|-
TGTGCCAGCAGCTTAGCGATCGGGAGGGCGTGGGATACGCAGTATTTT
CASSLAIGRAWDTQYF
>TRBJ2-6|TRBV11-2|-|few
TGTGCCAGCAGCCCCGCCAGGGGGGTAGTGGGTTCTGGGGCCAACGTCCTGACTTTC
CASSPARGVVGSGANVLTF
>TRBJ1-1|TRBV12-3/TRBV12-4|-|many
TGTGCCAGCAGTTTACAGGGAACGAACACTGAAGCTTTCTTT
CASSLQGTNTEAFF
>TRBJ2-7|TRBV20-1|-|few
TGCAGTGCTAGTGTGGCCAGGTCTGTCTCCTACGAGCAGTACTTC
CSASVARSVSYEQYF
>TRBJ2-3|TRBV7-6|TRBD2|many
TGTGCCAGCAGCTACCAATCCACTAGCGGGCGGGGAGATACGCAGTATTTT
CASSYQSTSGRGDTQYF
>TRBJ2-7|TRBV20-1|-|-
TGCAGTGCTAGAGATCTGGCGCCGAATCACCCCGAGCAGTACTTC
CSARDLAPNHPEQYF
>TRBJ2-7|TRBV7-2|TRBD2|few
TGTGCCAGCAGCCATGGACTAGCGGTCTCCTACGAGCAGTACTTC
CASSHGLAVSYEQYF
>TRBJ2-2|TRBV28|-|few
TGTGCCAGCAGCCTCCTTTATGGGGGGAGAAAGGTCGGGGAGCTGTTTTTT
CASSLLYGGRKVGELFF
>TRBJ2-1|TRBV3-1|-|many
TGTGCCAGCAGCCAAGGGCGAGGGGGGGATGAGCAGTTCTTC
CASSQGRGGDEQFF
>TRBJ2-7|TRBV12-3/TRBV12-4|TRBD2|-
TGTGCCAGCAGTACGACTAGCGGGAGTACCTACGAGCAGTACTTC
CASSTTSGSTYEQYF
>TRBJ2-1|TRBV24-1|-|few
TGTGCCACCAGTGGAAATGGGGCGGACTCCTACAATGAGCAGTTCTTC
CATSGNGADSYNEQFF
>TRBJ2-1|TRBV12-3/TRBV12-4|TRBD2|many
TGTGCCAGCAGTATTAGCGGGAGTCGGTATGAGCAGTTCTTC
CASSISGSRYEQFF
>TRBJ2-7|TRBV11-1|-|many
TGTGCCAGCAGCTTACCGGGACAGGGCACCAGCGGGGGTTCCTACGAGCAGTACTTC
CASSLPGQGTSGGSYEQYF
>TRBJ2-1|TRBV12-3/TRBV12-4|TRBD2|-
TGTGCCAGCAGCCTCAGGGGATCGGGACTAGCCTCCCACAATGAGCAGTTCTTC
CASSLRGSGLASHNEQFF
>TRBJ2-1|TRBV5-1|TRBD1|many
TGCGCCAGCAGCTTGGTTTCTAGTAGACAGGGGCAAGGGGAGCAGTTCTTC
CASSLVSSRQGQGEQFF
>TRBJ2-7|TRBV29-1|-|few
TGCGTTGGGGTCACCAGCTCCTACGAGCAGTACTTC
CVGVTSSYEQYF
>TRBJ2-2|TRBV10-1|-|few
TGCGCCAGCAGTGATTCGAGCGGCCTTAGAACGGGGGCTCTGTTTTTT
CASSDSSGLRTGALFF
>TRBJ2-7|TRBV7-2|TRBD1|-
TGTGCCAGCAGCTTAAGGCGCGCCGACAGGGAGCCCTACGAGCAGTACTTC
CASSLRRADREPYEQYF
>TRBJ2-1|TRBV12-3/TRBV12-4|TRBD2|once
TGTGCCAGCAGCCTGATAGCGGGGAGCTCCTCCAATGAGCAGTTCTTC
CASSLIAGSSSNEQFF
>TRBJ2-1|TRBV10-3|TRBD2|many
TGTGCCATCAGTTTAGCGGGAGGGCAGGCGGAGCAGTTCTTC
CAISLAGGQAEQFF
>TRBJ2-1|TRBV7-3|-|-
TGTGCCAGCAGCTTAACTGTAGAGCTAGCAGGCTACAATGAGCAGTTCTTC
CASSLTVELAGYNEQFF
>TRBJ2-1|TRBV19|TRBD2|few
TGTGCCAGTAATATAAGCGGGAGGAGGGGTGAGCAGTTCTTC
CASNISGRRGEQFF
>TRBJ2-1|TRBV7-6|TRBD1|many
TGTGCCAGCAGCCCGACAGGGACCAGGCAGTTCTTC
CASSPTGTRQFF
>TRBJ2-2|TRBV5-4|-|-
TGTGCCAGCAGCCCTTCTGGAAGTAACACCGTGGAGCTGTTTTTT
CASSPSGSNTVELFF
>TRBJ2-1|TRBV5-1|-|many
TGCGCCAGCAGCAGGGACTGGGGTATGGACAATGAGCAGTTCTTC
CASSRDWGMDNEQFF
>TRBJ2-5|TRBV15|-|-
TGTGCCACCAGCAGATTTTCTAAGGAGGCCCAGTACTTC
CATSRFSKEAQYF
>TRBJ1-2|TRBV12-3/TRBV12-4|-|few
TGTGCCAGCAGTTTAGATAGCACAGTTTATGGCTACACCTTC
CASSLDSTVYGYTF
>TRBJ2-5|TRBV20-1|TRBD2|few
TGCAGTGCTTACGGGAGGACTAGCGGGAGAGAGACCCAGTACTTC
CSAYGRTSGRETQYF
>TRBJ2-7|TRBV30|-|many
TGTGCCTGGGCTACCGGGACAAACTACGAGCAGTACTTC
CAWATGTNYEQYF
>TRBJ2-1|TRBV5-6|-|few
TGTGCCAGCAGACCCCCCCTAGCGATTGAGCAGTTCTTC
CASRPPLAIEQFF
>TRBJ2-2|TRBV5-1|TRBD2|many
TGCGCCAGCAGCCCTCTAGCGGGAGTGGTTTCCGGGGAGCTGTTTTTT
CASSPLAGVVSGELFF
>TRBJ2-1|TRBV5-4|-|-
TGTGCCAGCACCCTTACAGGGAGCTCCTACAATGAGCAGTTCTTC
CASTLTGSSYNEQFF
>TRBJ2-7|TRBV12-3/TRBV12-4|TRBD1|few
TGTGCCAGCAGTTTATTTGGGACAGGACCACAGTACTTC
CASSLFGTGPQYF
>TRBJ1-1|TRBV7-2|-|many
TGTGCCAGCAGCTTCAAGAACACTGAAGCTTTCTTT
CASSFKNTEAFF
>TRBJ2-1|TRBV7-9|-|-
TGTGCCACTGGGCAGGGAAGCTCCTACAATGAGCAGTTCTTC
CATGQGSSYNEQFF
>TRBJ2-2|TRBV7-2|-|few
TGTGCCAGCAGCACCCAGCCCCTACCGAACACCGGGGAGCTGTTTTTT
CASSTQPLPNTGELFF
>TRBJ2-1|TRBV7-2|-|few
TGTGCCAGCAGCTCCTGGTACGGTTCCTACAATGAGCAGTTCTTC
CASSSWYGSYNEQFF
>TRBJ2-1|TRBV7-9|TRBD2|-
TGTGCCAGCAGCTTAGGCGCGGGAGCTCAAAATGAGCAGTTCTTC
CASSLGAGAQNEQFF
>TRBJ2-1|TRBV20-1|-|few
TGCAGTGCTAGAGCTCCCCGGGCTAGTAGTCAGCAGTTCTTC
CSARAPRASSQQFF
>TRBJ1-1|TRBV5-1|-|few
TGCGCCAGCAGCTTGGACCCATCCTCGGTGAACACTGAAGCTTTCTTT
CASSLDPSSVNTEAFF
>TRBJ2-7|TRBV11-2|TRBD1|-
TGTGCCAGCAGCTTAGGACTCGGGACAGGGAGGGAGCAGTACTTC
CASSLGLGTGREQYF
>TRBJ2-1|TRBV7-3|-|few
TGTGCCAGCAGCGCGAGGGGGGACGGCCTGAATGAGCAGTTCTTC
CASSARGDGLNEQFF